This T cell receptor (beta chain) is drawn from a study of T-cell reconstitution after alpha-beta-depleted transplantation in children. This clonotype was detected ten times or more. The germline CDR1 and CDR2 sequences are SGHVS and FNYEAQ. CDR3 size: 15 residues. The J segment lost 2 bases and the V segment lost 5 bases, leaving 3 bases of the junction unmatched. Unique molecular identifiers were built into the TCRbeta library. Each CDR3 protein gets one entry after TCRdb re-called the PCR reads with MiXCR. The table has roughly 490,000 distinct CDR3 sequences, about an eighth seen once. The source was PBMCs, mostly from graft donor cells, collected 180 days after TCRalphabeta/CD19-depleted stem cell transplant. The clonotype was recovered from a female patient aged 2-9 years who had a stem cell transplant for aplastic anemia, so the T cells may come from the graft donor. The chain uses TRBV7-6 and TRBJ1-5; 10 nucleotides match TRBD1. The CDR3 here is CASSPGQGGNQPQHF. Here the CDR3 DNA reads TGTGCCAGCAGCCCCGGACAGGGGGGCAATCAGCCCCAGCATTTT.